This TCR beta chain was observed in a study of blood T cell repertoires in COVID-19. Overall study context: PBMCs, B-cell-depleted T cells, or T cells were the source of the cDNA or gDNA that made up the material.

Some clones are missing from TCRdb's copy, which holds only in-frame ones; the method was immunoSEQ multiplex PCR. The table lists about 40,000 clones, roughly 83% of them singletons. Per germline, CDR1 SGHDN and CDR2 FVKESK. V lost 1 base and J lost 4, with 17 bases in between. This CDR3 has 17 amino acids. The chain uses TRBV14 and TRBJ2-1, with D maybe TRBD1 (5 bases). Material for sequencing was peripheral blood. This TCR was sampled from a woman in her fifties or sixties with acute or convalescent COVID-19. The CDR3 is CASSQAAAAGRYNEQFF. The CDR3, as DNA: TGTGCCAGCAGCCAAGCGGCCGCGGCAGGGCGATACAATGAGCAGTTCTTC.